This TCR beta chain was sequenced during a study of cytomegalovirus exposure and HLA in healthy donors. In this sample, this clone turned up a few times. Its specificity is not known. Study findings and constraints: Confirmation was obtained in vitro that three CMV-associated chains are specific for CMV antigens.

PCR was performed using 60 Vbeta and 13 Jbeta primers. The assay was immunoSEQ multiplex PCR, and TCRdb's table has in-frame clones only and misses some. This table has 100,000 to 150,000 clones, approximately 60% appearing once. The receptor was derived from a woman between 40 and 55 years old in good health and CMV-seronegative. The sequenced sample was PBMCs.

This CDR3 is CASRPGGPYEQYF. The DNA for the CDR3 is TGTGCCAGCAGACCAGGGGGTCCTTACGAGCAGTACTTC. The chain combines TRBV28 with TRBJ2-7; 7 nucleotides line up with TRBD1. This CDR3 is built from 13 residues. V was clipped by 6 bases and J by 4 bases; unmatched bases: 6. Germline V gives CDR1 MDHEN, CDR2 SYDVKM.